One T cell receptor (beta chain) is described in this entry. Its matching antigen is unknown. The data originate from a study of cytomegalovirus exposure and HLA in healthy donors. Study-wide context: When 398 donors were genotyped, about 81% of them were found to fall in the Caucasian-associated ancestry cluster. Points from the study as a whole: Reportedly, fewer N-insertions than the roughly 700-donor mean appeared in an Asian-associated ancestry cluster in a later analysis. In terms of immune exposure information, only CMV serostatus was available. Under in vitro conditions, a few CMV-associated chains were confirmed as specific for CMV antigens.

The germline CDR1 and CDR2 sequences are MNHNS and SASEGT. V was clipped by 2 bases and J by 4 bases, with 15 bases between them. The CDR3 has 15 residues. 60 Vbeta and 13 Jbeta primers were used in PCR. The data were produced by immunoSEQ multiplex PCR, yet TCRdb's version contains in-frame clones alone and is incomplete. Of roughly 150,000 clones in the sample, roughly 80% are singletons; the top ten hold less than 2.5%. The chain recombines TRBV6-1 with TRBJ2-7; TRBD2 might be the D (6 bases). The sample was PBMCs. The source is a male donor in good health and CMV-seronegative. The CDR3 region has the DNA TGTGCCAGCAGTGAATTAGGCCGGGAGCGATACGAGCAGTACTTC. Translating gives CASSELGRERYEQYF.